This TCR beta chain appears in the sequencing data of a study of shared clonotypes between healthy human individuals. The CDR3 consists of 18 residues. V dropped 0 bases and J dropped 2 bases, with 21 bases sitting between them. Generated by immunoSEQ multiplex PCR, the TCRdb table keeps only in-frame clones and is missing some. The table includes 2 million to 2.5 million clones, around 92% detected once. The TCR sequence derives from a man younger than 35 in good health. Some clones in this sample may be carry-over from other donors' samples. The chain is built from TRBV5-3 and TRBJ2-7, with D possibly called TRBD1 or TRBD2 (5 bases each). TRBV5-3 is filed as an ORF, its function uncertain. What was sequenced was naive CD4+ T cells from PBMCs. Specified subset: CD45RA+ positively selected. CDR3 region: CARSLGSNSGGSTYEQYF. The CDR3 bases are TGTGCCAGAAGCTTGGGGTCTAATTCTGGGGGTTCAACCTACGAGCAGTACTTC.